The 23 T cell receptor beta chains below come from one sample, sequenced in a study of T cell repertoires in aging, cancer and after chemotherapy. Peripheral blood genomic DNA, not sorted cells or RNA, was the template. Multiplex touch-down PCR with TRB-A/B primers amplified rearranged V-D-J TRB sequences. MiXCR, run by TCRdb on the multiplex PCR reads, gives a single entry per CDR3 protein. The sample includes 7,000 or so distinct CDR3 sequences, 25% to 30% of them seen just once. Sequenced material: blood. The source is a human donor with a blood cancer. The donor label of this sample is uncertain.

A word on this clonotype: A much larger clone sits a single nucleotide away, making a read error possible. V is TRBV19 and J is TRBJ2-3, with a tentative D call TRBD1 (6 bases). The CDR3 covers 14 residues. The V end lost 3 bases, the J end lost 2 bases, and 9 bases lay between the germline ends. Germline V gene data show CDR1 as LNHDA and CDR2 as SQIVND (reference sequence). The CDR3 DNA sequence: TGTGCCAGTAGTATCAGGGGAAACACAGATACGCAGTATTTT. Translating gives CASSIRGNTDTQYF.

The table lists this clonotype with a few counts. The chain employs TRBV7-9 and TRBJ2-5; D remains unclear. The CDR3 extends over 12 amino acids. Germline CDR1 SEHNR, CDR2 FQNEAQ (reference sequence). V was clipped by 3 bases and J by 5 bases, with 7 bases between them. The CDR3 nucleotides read TGTGCCAGCAGCTTTATAACGGAGACCCAGTACTTC. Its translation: CASSFITETQYF.

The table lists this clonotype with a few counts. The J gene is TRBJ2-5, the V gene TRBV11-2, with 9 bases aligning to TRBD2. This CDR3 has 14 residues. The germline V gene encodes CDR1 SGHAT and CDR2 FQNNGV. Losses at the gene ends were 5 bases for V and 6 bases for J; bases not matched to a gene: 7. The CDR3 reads CASSRGLAGQTQYF. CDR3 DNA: TGTGCCAGCAGCCGGGGACTAGCCGGCCAGACCCAGTACTTC. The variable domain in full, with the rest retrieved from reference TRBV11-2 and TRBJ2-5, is EAGVAQSPRYKIIEKRQSVAFWCNPISGHATLYWYQQILGQGPKLLIQFQNNGVVDDSQLPKDRFSAERLKGVDSTLKIQPAKLEDSAVYLCASSRGLAGQTQYFGPGTRLLVL.

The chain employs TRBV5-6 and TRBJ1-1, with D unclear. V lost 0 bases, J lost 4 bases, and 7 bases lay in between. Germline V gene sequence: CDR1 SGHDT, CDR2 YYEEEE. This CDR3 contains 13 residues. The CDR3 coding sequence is TGTGCCAGCAGCTTGGATTTGTCCACTGAAGCTTTCTTT. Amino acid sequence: CASSLDLSTEAFF. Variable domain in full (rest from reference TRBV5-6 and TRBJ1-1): DAGVTQSPTHLIKTRGQQVTLRCSPKSGHDTVSWYQQALGQGPQFIFQYYEEEERQRGNFPDRFSGHQFPNYSSELNVNALLLGDSALYLCASSLDLSTEAFFGQGTRLTVV.

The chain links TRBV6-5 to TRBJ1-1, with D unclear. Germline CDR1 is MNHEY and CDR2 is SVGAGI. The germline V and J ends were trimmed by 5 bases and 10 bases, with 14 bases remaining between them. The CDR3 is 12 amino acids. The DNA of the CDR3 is TGTGCCAGCAGTGATACGGCAAAACCAGCTTTCTTT. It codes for CASSDTAKPAFF.

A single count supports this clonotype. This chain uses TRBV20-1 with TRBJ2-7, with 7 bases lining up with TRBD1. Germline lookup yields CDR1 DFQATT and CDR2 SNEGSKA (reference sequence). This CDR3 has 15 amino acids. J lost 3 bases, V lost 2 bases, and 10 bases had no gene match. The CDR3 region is CSARRGEGAFYEQYF. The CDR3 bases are TGCAGTGCTAGAAGGGGAGAGGGGGCATTCTACGAGCAGTACTTC.

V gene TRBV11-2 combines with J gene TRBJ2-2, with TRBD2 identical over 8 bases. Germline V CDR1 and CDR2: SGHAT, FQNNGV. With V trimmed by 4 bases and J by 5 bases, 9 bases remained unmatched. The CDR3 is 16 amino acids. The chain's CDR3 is CASSSIRGGRTGELFF. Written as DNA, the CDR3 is TGTGCCAGCAGCTCCATTCGGGGGGGCCGGACCGGGGAGCTGTTTTTT.

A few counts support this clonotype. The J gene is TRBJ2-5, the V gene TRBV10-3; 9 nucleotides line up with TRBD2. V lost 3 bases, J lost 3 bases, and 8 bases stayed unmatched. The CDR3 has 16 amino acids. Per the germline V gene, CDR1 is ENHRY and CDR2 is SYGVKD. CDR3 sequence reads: CAISDPSGVGEETQYF. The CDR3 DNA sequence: TGTGCCATCAGTGACCCTAGCGGGGTGGGGGAAGAGACCCAGTACTTC.

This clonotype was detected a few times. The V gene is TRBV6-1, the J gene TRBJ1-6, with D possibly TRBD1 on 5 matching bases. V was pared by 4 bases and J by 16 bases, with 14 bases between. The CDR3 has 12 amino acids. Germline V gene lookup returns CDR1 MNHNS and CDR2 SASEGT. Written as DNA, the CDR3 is TGTGCCAGCAGTGGGGACGCCACCAAGCTCCACTTT. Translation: CASSGDATKLHF.

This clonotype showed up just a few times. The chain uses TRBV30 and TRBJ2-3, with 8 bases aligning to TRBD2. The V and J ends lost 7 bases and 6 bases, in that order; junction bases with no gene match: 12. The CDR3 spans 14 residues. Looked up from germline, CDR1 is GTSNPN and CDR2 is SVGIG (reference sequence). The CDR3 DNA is TGTGCCTCCCGGGGGGCTAGCGGGTGGGATACGCAGTATTTT. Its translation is CASRGASGWDTQYF.

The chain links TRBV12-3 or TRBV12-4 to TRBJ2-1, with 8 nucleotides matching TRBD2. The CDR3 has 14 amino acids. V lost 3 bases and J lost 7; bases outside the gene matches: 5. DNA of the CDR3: TGTGCCAGCAGTTTTAGCGGGGCCCTAAATGAGCAGTTCTTC. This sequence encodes CASSFSGALNEQFF.

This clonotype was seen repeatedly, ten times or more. The CDR3 here is CASSSASDGGYTF. DNA of the CDR3: TGTGCCAGTAGTAGCGCCTCCGACGGTGGCTACACCTTC. The chain joins TRBV19 to TRBJ1-2; D ambiguous. The CDR3 totals 13 residues. The germline CDR1 and CDR2 sequences are LNHDA and SQIVND (reference sequence). The V gene lost 4 bases and the J gene lost 7 bases, with 13 bases spanning the gap.

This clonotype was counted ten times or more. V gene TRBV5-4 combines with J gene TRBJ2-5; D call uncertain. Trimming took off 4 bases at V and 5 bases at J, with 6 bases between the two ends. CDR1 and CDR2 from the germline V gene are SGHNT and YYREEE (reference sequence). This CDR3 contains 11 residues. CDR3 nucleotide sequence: TGTGCCAGCAGCGGGCCGGAGACCCAGTACTTC. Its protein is CASSGPETQYF.

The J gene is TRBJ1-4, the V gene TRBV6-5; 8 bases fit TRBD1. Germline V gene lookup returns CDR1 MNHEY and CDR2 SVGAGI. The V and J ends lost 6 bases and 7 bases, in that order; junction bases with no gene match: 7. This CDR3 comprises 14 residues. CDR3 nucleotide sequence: TGTGCCAGCAGCCAAACAGGGGGAAGTGAAAAACTGTTTTTT. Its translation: CASSQTGGSEKLFF.

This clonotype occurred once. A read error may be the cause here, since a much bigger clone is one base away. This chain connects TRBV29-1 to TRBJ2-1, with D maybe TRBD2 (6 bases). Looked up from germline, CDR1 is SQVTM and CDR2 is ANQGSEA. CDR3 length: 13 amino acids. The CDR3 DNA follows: TGCAGCGCCTCGGGGGTTCTGCGAGAGCTAAATTACTTC. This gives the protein CSASGVLRELNYF.

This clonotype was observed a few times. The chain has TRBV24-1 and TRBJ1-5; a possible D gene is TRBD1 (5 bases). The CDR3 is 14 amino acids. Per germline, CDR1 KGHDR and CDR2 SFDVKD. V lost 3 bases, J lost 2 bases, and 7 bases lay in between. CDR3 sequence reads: CATSDATGNQPQHF. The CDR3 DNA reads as TGTGCCACCAGTGATGCGACAGGCAATCAGCCCCAGCATTTT.

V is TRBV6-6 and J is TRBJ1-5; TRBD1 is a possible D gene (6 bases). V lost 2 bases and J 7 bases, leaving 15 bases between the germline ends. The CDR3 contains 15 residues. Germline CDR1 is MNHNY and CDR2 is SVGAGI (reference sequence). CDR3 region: CASSYGRVRGQPQHF. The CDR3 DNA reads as TGTGCCAGCAGTTACGGGCGGGTGAGGGGGCAGCCCCAGCATTTT.

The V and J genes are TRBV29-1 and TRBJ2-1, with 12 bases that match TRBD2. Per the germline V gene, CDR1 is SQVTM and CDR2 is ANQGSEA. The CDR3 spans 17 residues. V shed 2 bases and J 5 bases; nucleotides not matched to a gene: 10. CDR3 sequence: CSVELLAGGLKNNEQFF. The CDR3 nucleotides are TGCAGCGTTGAACTGCTAGCGGGGGGGCTGAAAAACAATGAGCAGTTCTTC.

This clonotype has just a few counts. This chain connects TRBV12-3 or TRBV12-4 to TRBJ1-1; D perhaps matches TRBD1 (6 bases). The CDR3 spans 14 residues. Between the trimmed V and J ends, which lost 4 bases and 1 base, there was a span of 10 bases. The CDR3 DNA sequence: TGTGCCAGCAGTTGGCAGGGGCCGAACACTGAAGCTTTCTTT. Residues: CASSWQGPNTEAFF.

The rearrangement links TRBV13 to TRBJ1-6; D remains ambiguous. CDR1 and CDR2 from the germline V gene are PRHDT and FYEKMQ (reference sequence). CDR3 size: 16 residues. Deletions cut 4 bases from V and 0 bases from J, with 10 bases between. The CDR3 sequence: CASSSGVNSYNSPLHF. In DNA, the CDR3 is TGTGCCAGCAGCTCAGGAGTAAACTCCTATAATTCACCCCTCCACTTT.

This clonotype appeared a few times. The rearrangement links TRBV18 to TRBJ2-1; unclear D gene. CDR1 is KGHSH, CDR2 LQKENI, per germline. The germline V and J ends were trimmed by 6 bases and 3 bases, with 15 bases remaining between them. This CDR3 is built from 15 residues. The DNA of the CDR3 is TGTGCCAGCTCCCCCCCCGCGGCCTACTACAATGAGCAGTTCTTC. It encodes CASSPPAAYYNEQFF. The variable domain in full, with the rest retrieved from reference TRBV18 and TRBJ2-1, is NAGVMQNPRHLVRRRGQEARLRCSPMKGHSHVYWYRQLPEEGLKFMVYLQKENIIDESGMPKERFSAEFPKEGPSILRIQQVVRGDSAAYFCASSPPAAYYNEQFFGPGTRLTVL.

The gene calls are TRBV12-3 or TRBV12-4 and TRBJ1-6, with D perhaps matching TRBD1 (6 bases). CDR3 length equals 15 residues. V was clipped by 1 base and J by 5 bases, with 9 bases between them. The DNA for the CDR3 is TGTGCCAGCAGTTTAGGGGGACACAATAATTCACCCCTCCACTTT. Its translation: CASSLGGHNNSPLHF.

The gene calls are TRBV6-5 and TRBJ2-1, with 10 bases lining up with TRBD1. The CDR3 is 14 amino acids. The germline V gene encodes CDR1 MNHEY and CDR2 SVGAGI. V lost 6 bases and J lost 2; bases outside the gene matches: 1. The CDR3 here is CASRGTGAYNEQFF. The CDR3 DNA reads TGTGCCAGCAGGGGGACAGGGGCCTACAATGAGCAGTTCTTC.